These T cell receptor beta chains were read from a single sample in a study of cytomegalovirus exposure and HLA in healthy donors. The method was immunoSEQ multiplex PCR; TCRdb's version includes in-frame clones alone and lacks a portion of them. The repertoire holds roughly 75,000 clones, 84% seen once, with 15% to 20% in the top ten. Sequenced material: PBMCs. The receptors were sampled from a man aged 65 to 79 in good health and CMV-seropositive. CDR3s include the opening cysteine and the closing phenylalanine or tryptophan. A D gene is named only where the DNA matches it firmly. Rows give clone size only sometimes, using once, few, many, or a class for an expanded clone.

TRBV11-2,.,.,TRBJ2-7,TGTGCCAGCAGCTTAGGAATAGGGGCTCCTTACGAGCAGTACTTC,CASSLGIGAPYEQYF
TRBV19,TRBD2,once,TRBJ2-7,TGTGCCAGTAGTATAGATCGGGGGGTCTCCTACGAGCAGTACTTC,CASSIDRGVSYEQYF
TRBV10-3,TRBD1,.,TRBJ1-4,TGTGCCATAAACAGGGGGCGGGGTGAAAAACTGTTTTTT,CAINRGRGEKLFF
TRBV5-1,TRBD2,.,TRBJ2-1,TGCGCCAGCAGCACAGCGGGGGGGCCCTACAATGAGCAGTTCTTC,CASSTAGGPYNEQFF
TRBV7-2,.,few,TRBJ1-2,TGTGCCAGCAGCTTAAGTCAGGGGTTGGAAGGCTACACCTTC,CASSLSQGLEGYTF
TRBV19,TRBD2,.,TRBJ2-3,TGTGCCAGTAGTAGCCCCTCCGGGGGTAGCGGGAGTGGTGTGGATACGCAGTATTTT,CASSSPSGGSGSGVDTQYF
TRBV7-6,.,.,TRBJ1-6,TGTGCCAGCAGCTTAGAGGCAGGGAACAATTCACCCCTCCACTTT,CASSLEAGNNSPLHF
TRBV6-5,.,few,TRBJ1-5,TGTGCCAGCAGTATCGGGGTTGGTCAGCCCCAGCATTTT,CASSIGVGQPQHF
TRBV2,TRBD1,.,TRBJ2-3,TGTGCCAGCACCCGGGACAGGGGCCCAGATACGCAGTATTTT,CASTRDRGPDTQYF
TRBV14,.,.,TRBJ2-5,TGTGCCAGCAGCCAACGGCAGGAGGGCACCCAGTACTTC,CASSQRQEGTQYF
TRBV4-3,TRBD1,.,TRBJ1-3,TGCGCCAGCAGCCAACAAGACAGGGCCTCTGGAAACACCATATATTTT,CASSQQDRASGNTIYF
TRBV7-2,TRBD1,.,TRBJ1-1,TGTGCCAGCAGCTTTGGACAGGTGAACACTGAAGCTTTCTTT,CASSFGQVNTEAFF
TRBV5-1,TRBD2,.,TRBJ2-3,TGCGCCAGCAGCTTGGGGGCTAGCGGGGCCACAGATACGCAGTATTTT,CASSLGASGATDTQYF
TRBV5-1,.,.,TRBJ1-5,TGCGCCAGCAGCAGGGACGGGGATACCGGGAGGCCCCAGCATTTT,CASSRDGDTGRPQHF
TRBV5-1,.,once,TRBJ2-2,TGCGCCAGCAACTACGGCACCGGGGAGCTGTTTTTT,CASNYGTGELFF
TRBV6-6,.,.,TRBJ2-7,TGTGCCAGCAAGGGGGCCTACGAGCAGTACTTC,CASKGAYEQYF
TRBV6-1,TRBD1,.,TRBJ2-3,TGTGCCACCTCTTTCCTTGGGACAGACACAGATACGCAGTATTTT,CATSFLGTDTDTQYF
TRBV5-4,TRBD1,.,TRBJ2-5,TGTGCCAGCAGCGCCACAGGGGGCGGTGAGACCCAGTACTTC,CASSATGGGETQYF
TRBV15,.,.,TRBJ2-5,TGTGCCACCAGCGGAACTAGAGGGGAGACCCAGTACTTC,CATSGTRGETQYF
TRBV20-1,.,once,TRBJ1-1,TGCAGTGCTCACAGTAATGAAGCTTTCTTT,CSAHSNEAFF
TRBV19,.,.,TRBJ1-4,TGTGCCTCCCAGGGGAGGGCTAATGAAAAACTGTTTTTT,CASQGRANEKLFF
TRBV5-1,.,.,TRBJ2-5,TGCGCCAGCAGCCGGACAGAAGAGACCCAGTACTTC,CASSRTEETQYF
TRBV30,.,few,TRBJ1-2,TGTGCCTGGAGTGCCCTTGGGCAGGGTGCGGGCTACACCTTC,CAWSALGQGAGYTF
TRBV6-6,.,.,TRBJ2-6,TGTGCCAGCAGTGGCCAGCGGAGCTCTGGGGCCAACGTCCTGACTTTC,CASSGQRSSGANVLTF
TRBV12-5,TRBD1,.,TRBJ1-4,TGTGCTAGTGGTCTCGGACAGGGAGAAAATGAAAAACTGTTTTTT,CASGLGQGENEKLFF
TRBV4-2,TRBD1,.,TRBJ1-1,TGTGCCAGCAGCCAATCTTCAGGGGGGAGCACTGAAGCTTTCTTT,CASSQSSGGSTEAFF
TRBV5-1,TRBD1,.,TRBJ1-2,TGCGCCAGCAGCTTGAGTCCAGGGGGCGAATATGGCTACACCTTC,CASSLSPGGEYGYTF
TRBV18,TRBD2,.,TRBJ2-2,TGTGCCAGCTCACCCGCTAGCGGGGACACCGGGGAGCTGTTTTTT,CASSPASGDTGELFF
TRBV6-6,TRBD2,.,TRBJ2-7,TGTGCCAGCAGCCCCGGGGGGGTCCAGTACTACGAGCAGTACTTC,CASSPGGVQYYEQYF
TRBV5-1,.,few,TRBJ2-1,TGCGCCAGCAGCCTGCTGGACAGATCCTACAATGAGCAGTTCTTC,CASSLLDRSYNEQFF
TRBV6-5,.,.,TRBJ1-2,TGTGCCAGCAGTTTAACAGGGTCTGGAGGCTACACCTTC,CASSLTGSGGYTF
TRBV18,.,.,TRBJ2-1,TGTGCCAGCTCACCGCGAATAGAAGGGGGTAATGAGCAGTTCTTC,CASSPRIEGGNEQFF
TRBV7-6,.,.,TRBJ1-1,TGTGCCAGCAGCTTATCAGCGGGGAACACTGAAGCTTTCTTT,CASSLSAGNTEAFF
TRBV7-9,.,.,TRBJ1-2,TGTGCCAGCAGCTTAGGGCCCCCAGGGGAGCGCTACACCTTC,CASSLGPPGERYTF
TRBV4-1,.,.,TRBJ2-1,TGCGCCAGCAGCCAAGATCAGGCTTCTTTTGCGTTCTTC,CASSQDQASFAFF
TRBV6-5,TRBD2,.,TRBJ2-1,TGTGCCAGCAGAACTCCGGGACTAGCTCCCAATGAGCAGTTCTTC,CASRTPGLAPNEQFF
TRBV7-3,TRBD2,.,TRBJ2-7,TGTGCCAGCAGCCCGGGGGGCTCCTACGAGCAGTACTTC,CASSPGGSYEQYF
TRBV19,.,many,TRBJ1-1,TGTGCCAGTATATCGGGATCCCCGATGGCGAACACTGAAGCTTTCTTT,CASISGSPMANTEAFF
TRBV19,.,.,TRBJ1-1,TGTGCCAGTAGTATCGACAGGACTAGGGCTTTCTTT,CASSIDRTRAFF
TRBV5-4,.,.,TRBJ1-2,TGTGCCAGCAGCTTCCCCACGTCGGTAGGCTACACCTTC,CASSFPTSVGYTF
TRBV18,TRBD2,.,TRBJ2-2,TGTGCCAGCTCACGGACTAGCGGGAGAAACACCGGGGAGCTGTTTTTT,CASSRTSGRNTGELFF
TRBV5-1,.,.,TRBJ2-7,TGCGCCAGCAGTCCGCGACCGGGGGTCTACGAGCAGTACTTC,CASSPRPGVYEQYF
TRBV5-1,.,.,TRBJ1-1,TGCGCCAGCAGCTTGAGGACAGACACTGAAGCTTTCTTT,CASSLRTDTEAFF
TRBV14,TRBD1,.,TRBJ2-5,TGTGCCAGCAGCCAGACAGGGGCTTACCAAGAGACCCAGTACTTC,CASSQTGAYQETQYF
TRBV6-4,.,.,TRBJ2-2,.,CASSSSALAGYTGELFF
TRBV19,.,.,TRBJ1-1,TGTGCCAGTAGTATAGAAGGGGAAGGAGCTTTCTTT,CASSIEGEGAFF
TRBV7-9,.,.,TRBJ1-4,TGTGCCAGCAGCTTAGGGCAGGGCGGTGAAAAACTGTTTTTT,CASSLGQGGEKLFF
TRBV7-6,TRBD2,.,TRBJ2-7,TGTGCCAGCAGCCCAAAGACTAGCCTCTCCTACGAGCAGTACTTC,CASSPKTSLSYEQYF
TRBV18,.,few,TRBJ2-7,TGTGCCAGCTCACCAGGACCGGGAGTGGAGGAGCAGTACTTC,CASSPGPGVEEQYF
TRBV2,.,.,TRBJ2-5,TGTGCCAGCAGGGGGACGACAGGGAGGCAAGAGACCCAGTACTTC,CASRGTTGRQETQYF
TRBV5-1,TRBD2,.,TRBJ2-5,TGCGCCAGCAGCTCCACAGCGGGGGAGGCTCTCGGGACCCAGTACTTC,CASSSTAGEALGTQYF
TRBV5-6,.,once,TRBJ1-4,TGTGCCAGCAGCTTGAAATCAAGTGGCGAAAAACTGTTTTTT,CASSLKSSGEKLFF
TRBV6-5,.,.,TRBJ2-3,TGTGCCAGCAGTTACCGGAGGGGTGGGGATACGCAGTATTTT,CASSYRRGGDTQYF
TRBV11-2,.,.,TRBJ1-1,TGTGCCAGCAGCTCACAGCCGTACACTGAAGCTTTCTTT,CASSSQPYTEAFF
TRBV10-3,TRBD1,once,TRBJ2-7,TGTGCCTCGCGCCCTTCCGGGACAGGGGGTCACGAGCAGTACTTC,CASRPSGTGGHEQYF
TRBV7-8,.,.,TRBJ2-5,TGTGCCAGCAGCTCCTACAGGGTGAGAGGGCAAGAGACCCAGTACTTC,CASSSYRVRGQETQYF
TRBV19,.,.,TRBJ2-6,TGTGCCAGTAAGTGGCCTGGGGCCAACGTCCTGACTTTC,CASKWPGANVLTF